Listed below are T cell receptor beta chains from one sample, sequenced in a study of cytomegalovirus exposure and HLA in healthy donors. Measured with immunoSEQ multiplex PCR; TCRdb has only the in-frame clones, and not every one. The table has about 150,000 clones, 64% seen once. Sequences were obtained from PBMCs. The receptors were gathered from a woman aged 25 to 39 in good health and CMV-seropositive. CDR3s include the opening cysteine and the closing phenylalanine or tryptophan. The order of the fields is J gene, clone size, V gene, D gene, CDR3 DNA, CDR3 protein. D genes are given only for firm matches. Clone size is shown for a subset of rows, as once, few, many or a class of expanded clone.

j_call: TRBJ2-1; clone_size: few; v_call: TRBV5-1; d_call: TRBD2; cdr3_nt: TGCGCCAGCAGCCCACCCGTAGCGGGGATTAATGAGCAGTTCTTC; cdr3_aa: CASSPPVAGINEQFF
j_call: TRBJ2-7; clone_size: .; v_call: TRBV21-1; d_call: .; cdr3_nt: TGTGCCAGCAGCCCATGGGACAGGATACACGAGCAGTACTTC; cdr3_aa: CASSPWDRIHEQYF
j_call: TRBJ2-3; clone_size: .; v_call: TRBV5-1; d_call: TRBD2; cdr3_nt: TGCGCCAGCAGCACGGGGACTAGCGGGGGCGGAGATACGCAGTATTTT; cdr3_aa: CASSTGTSGGGDTQYF
j_call: TRBJ1-6; clone_size: few; v_call: TRBV28; d_call: .; cdr3_nt: TGTGCCAGCAGGGGGTTGGGGCTTAGGGTCGCCCCCCTCCACTTT; cdr3_aa: CASRGLGLRVAPLHF
j_call: TRBJ1-5; clone_size: .; v_call: TRBV4-1; d_call: .; cdr3_nt: TGCGCCAGCAGCCAACCGGGGATACAGCCCCAGCATTTT; cdr3_aa: CASSQPGIQPQHF
j_call: TRBJ2-7; clone_size: .; v_call: TRBV11-3; d_call: .; cdr3_nt: TGTGCCAGCAGCTTAAGCGGGCTCTCCTACGAGCAGTACTTC; cdr3_aa: CASSLSGLSYEQYF
j_call: TRBJ2-1; clone_size: many; v_call: TRBV15; d_call: TRBD1; cdr3_nt: TGTGCCACCAGCAGTGCCCAGACAGGGCGAGAGATCTTC; cdr3_aa: CATSSAQTGREIF
j_call: TRBJ1-1; clone_size: once; v_call: TRBV6-6; d_call: TRBD1; cdr3_nt: TGTGCCAGCAGTTACTCTTCGACAGGGGAAAACACTGAAGCTTTCTTT; cdr3_aa: CASSYSSTGENTEAFF
j_call: TRBJ2-7; clone_size: .; v_call: TRBV30; d_call: TRBD1; cdr3_nt: TGTGCCTGGTATACCGGGACAGGGGAGGAGCAGTACTTC; cdr3_aa: CAWYTGTGEEQYF
j_call: TRBJ2-5; clone_size: few; v_call: TRBV18; d_call: .; cdr3_nt: TGTGCCAGCTCACTATCCCGGTACCAAGAGACCCAGTACTTC; cdr3_aa: CASSLSRYQETQYF
j_call: TRBJ2-3; clone_size: few; v_call: TRBV9; d_call: .; cdr3_nt: TGTGCCAGCAGCCAGAGCACAGATACGCAGTATTTT; cdr3_aa: CASSQSTDTQYF
j_call: TRBJ2-3; clone_size: .; v_call: TRBV11-2; d_call: TRBD2; cdr3_nt: TGTGCCAGCAGCTTGGGCGGGAGATCCGGGTGGGATACGCAGTATTTT; cdr3_aa: CASSLGGRSGWDTQYF
j_call: TRBJ2-5; clone_size: once; v_call: TRBV10-1; d_call: TRBD2; cdr3_nt: TGCGCCAGCAGCGGACTAGCGGAAGAGACCCAGTACTTC; cdr3_aa: CASSGLAEETQYF
j_call: TRBJ2-1; clone_size: .; v_call: TRBV28; d_call: TRBD1; cdr3_nt: TGTGCCAGCAGTATGGGGACAGGCAAGTACAATGAGCAGTTCTTC; cdr3_aa: CASSMGTGKYNEQFF
j_call: TRBJ2-7; clone_size: .; v_call: TRBV11-2; d_call: .; cdr3_nt: TGTGCCAGCAGCTACCGGGACTCCTACGAGCAGTACTTC; cdr3_aa: CASSYRDSYEQYF
j_call: TRBJ1-3; clone_size: .; v_call: TRBV25-1; d_call: .; cdr3_nt: TGTGCCAGCAGCCCGACACTCAGCTCTGGAAACACCATATATTTT; cdr3_aa: CASSPTLSSGNTIYF
j_call: TRBJ2-5; clone_size: .; v_call: TRBV11-2; d_call: TRBD1; cdr3_nt: TGTGCCAGCAGCTTAGTGGGCCGGGACAGGTTGTACCAAGAGACCCAGTACTTC; cdr3_aa: CASSLVGRDRLYQETQYF
j_call: TRBJ1-4; clone_size: .; v_call: TRBV18; d_call: .; cdr3_nt: TGTGCCAGCTCACCACTCCCGGGGGCAACTAATGAAAAACTGTTTTTT; cdr3_aa: CASSPLPGATNEKLFF
j_call: TRBJ1-1; clone_size: .; v_call: TRBV18; d_call: .; cdr3_nt: TGTGCCGGACTCGCGGGGGATCGGGGCACTGAAGCTTTCTTT; cdr3_aa: CAGLAGDRGTEAFF
j_call: TRBJ1-1; clone_size: .; v_call: TRBV20-1; d_call: .; cdr3_nt: TGCAGTGCTAGAGAACCAGGGGAAGCTTTCTTT; cdr3_aa: CSAREPGEAFF
j_call: TRBJ2-7; clone_size: .; v_call: TRBV5-1; d_call: TRBD2; cdr3_nt: TGCGCCAGCAGCTTGGTGAGTAGCGGGGCTACCTACGAGCAGTACTTC; cdr3_aa: CASSLVSSGATYEQYF
j_call: TRBJ2-2; clone_size: .; v_call: TRBV19; d_call: .; cdr3_nt: TGTGCCAGTAGTATGGGGCGGGGAGGATTAACCGGGGAGCTGTTTTTT; cdr3_aa: CASSMGRGGLTGELFF
j_call: TRBJ1-2; clone_size: .; v_call: TRBV30; d_call: .; cdr3_nt: TGTGCCTGGGGACAGCGGAACTATGGCTACACCTTC; cdr3_aa: CAWGQRNYGYTF
j_call: TRBJ1-3; clone_size: .; v_call: TRBV7-9; d_call: .; cdr3_nt: TGTGCCAGCACCTCCTCTGGAAACACCATATATTTT; cdr3_aa: CASTSSGNTIYF
j_call: TRBJ2-1; clone_size: .; v_call: TRBV9; d_call: TRBD2; cdr3_nt: TGTGCCAGCAGCGTGACTAGCGGGGGGGCAGGTGAGCAGTTCTTC; cdr3_aa: CASSVTSGGAGEQFF
j_call: TRBJ2-5; clone_size: .; v_call: TRBV6-1; d_call: .; cdr3_nt: TGTGCCAGCAGTACGACCGGGACACCCGGTGCCTTGGACTTC; cdr3_aa: CASSTTGTPGALDF
j_call: TRBJ2-3; clone_size: .; v_call: TRBV5-1; d_call: TRBD2; cdr3_nt: TGCGCCAGCAGCTTGGTGGCGGGGGGGCCGGATACGCAGTATTTT; cdr3_aa: CASSLVAGGPDTQYF
j_call: TRBJ1-4; clone_size: .; v_call: TRBV28; d_call: TRBD1; cdr3_nt: TGTGCCAGCAGTTTACCCACAGGGGATGGTGGGCTTGGAAAACTGTTTTTT; cdr3_aa: CASSLPTGDGGLGKLFF
j_call: TRBJ1-2; clone_size: .; v_call: TRBV19; d_call: .; cdr3_nt: TGTGCCAGTAGCGAGACAGTGTACTATGGCTACACCTTC; cdr3_aa: CASSETVYYGYTF
j_call: TRBJ2-3; clone_size: .; v_call: TRBV15; d_call: TRBD2; cdr3_nt: TGTGCCACCAGCAGAGGACTAGCGGGAGTAGATACGCAGTATTTT; cdr3_aa: CATSRGLAGVDTQYF
j_call: TRBJ2-7; clone_size: .; v_call: TRBV19; d_call: TRBD1; cdr3_nt: TGTGCCAGCCCCCCCTCAGGACAGGTTCCTACGGAGCAGTACTTC; cdr3_aa: CASPPSGQVPTEQYF
j_call: TRBJ2-3; clone_size: .; v_call: TRBV27; d_call: .; cdr3_nt: TGTGCCAGCAGTCCTAGGGAGCAACGGGGAGATACGCAGTATTTT; cdr3_aa: CASSPREQRGDTQYF
j_call: TRBJ2-1; clone_size: .; v_call: TRBV18; d_call: .; cdr3_nt: TGTGCCAGCTCACCGGCAGGCGGGTGGGGCAATGAGCAGTTCTTC; cdr3_aa: CASSPAGGWGNEQFF
j_call: TRBJ2-7; clone_size: .; v_call: TRBV5-1; d_call: .; cdr3_nt: TGCGCCAGCAGCTTACTATCAAGGAGTGGTTCATCCTCCGAGCAGTACTTC; cdr3_aa: CASSLLSRSGSSSEQYF
j_call: TRBJ2-1; clone_size: .; v_call: TRBV6-1; d_call: TRBD2; cdr3_nt: TGTGCCAGCAGTAGACTAGCGGGGGATTACAATGAGCAGTTCTTC; cdr3_aa: CASSRLAGDYNEQFF
j_call: TRBJ2-7; clone_size: .; v_call: TRBV11-3; d_call: .; cdr3_nt: TGTGCCAGCAGCCCCGAAGTGGGACTCTACTACGAGCAGTACTTC; cdr3_aa: CASSPEVGLYYEQYF
j_call: TRBJ1-4; clone_size: .; v_call: TRBV7-2; d_call: .; cdr3_nt: TGTGCCAGCCCGGGGGGAGCTAATGAAAAACTGTTTTTT; cdr3_aa: CASPGGANEKLFF
j_call: TRBJ1-2; clone_size: .; v_call: TRBV10-3; d_call: TRBD1; cdr3_nt: TGTGCCATTACAGGGGGAGCTGGCTATGGCTACACCTTC; cdr3_aa: CAITGGAGYGYTF
j_call: TRBJ1-6; clone_size: .; v_call: TRBV7-3; d_call: TRBD1; cdr3_nt: TGTGCCAGCAGTCTAGGGGACAGAAATTCACCCCTCCACTTT; cdr3_aa: CASSLGDRNSPLHF
j_call: TRBJ2-4; clone_size: .; v_call: TRBV5-1; d_call: .; cdr3_nt: TGCGCCAGCAGCCCCCTGAGCTCGGGAAACATTCAGTACTTC; cdr3_aa: CASSPLSSGNIQYF
j_call: TRBJ2-2; clone_size: once; v_call: TRBV6-4; d_call: TRBD1; cdr3_nt: TGTGCCAGCAGTCGGGACAGGGCGACCGGGGAGCTGTTTTTT; cdr3_aa: CASSRDRATGELFF
j_call: TRBJ2-3; clone_size: .; v_call: TRBV10-3; d_call: TRBD2; cdr3_nt: TGTGCCATCAGTCAAGCGGGAGTGGGAGATACGCAGTATTTT; cdr3_aa: CAISQAGVGDTQYF
j_call: TRBJ2-2; clone_size: few; v_call: TRBV18; d_call: TRBD1; cdr3_nt: TGTGCCAGCTCACCACCGGGACAGGGGGCAGCCGGGGAGCTGTTTTTT; cdr3_aa: CASSPPGQGAAGELFF
j_call: TRBJ2-1; clone_size: .; v_call: TRBV7-8; d_call: TRBD1; cdr3_nt: TGTGCCAGCAGCTCGACACCGGGACAGGGTTACAATGAGCAGTTCTTC; cdr3_aa: CASSSTPGQGYNEQFF
j_call: TRBJ1-5; clone_size: few; v_call: TRBV27; d_call: .; cdr3_nt: TGTGCCAGCATCCTAGTATCACACCACTCCAATCAGCCCCAGCATTTT; cdr3_aa: CASILVSHHSNQPQHF
j_call: TRBJ1-2; clone_size: few; v_call: TRBV6-5; d_call: .; cdr3_nt: TGTGCCAGCAGCCGCAGACGGGAAATTTATGGCTACACCTTC; cdr3_aa: CASSRRREIYGYTF
j_call: TRBJ1-2; clone_size: .; v_call: TRBV30; d_call: .; cdr3_nt: TGTGCCTGGAGGGAACGGGAGACCTATGGCTACACCTTC; cdr3_aa: CAWRERETYGYTF
j_call: TRBJ1-3; clone_size: .; v_call: TRBV7-2; d_call: .; cdr3_nt: TGTGCCAGCAGCTTCCGACAGATCTCTGGAAACACCATATATTTT; cdr3_aa: CASSFRQISGNTIYF
j_call: TRBJ1-5; clone_size: .; v_call: TRBV27; d_call: .; cdr3_nt: TGTGCCAGCTACCGAGGCCAGGGGTATAGCAATCAGCCCCAGCATTTT; cdr3_aa: CASYRGQGYSNQPQHF
j_call: TRBJ1-4; clone_size: .; v_call: TRBV2; d_call: .; cdr3_nt: TGTGCCAGCAAAGAAGGGAGGTGGGCTAATGAAAAACTGTTTTTT; cdr3_aa: CASKEGRWANEKLFF
j_call: TRBJ1-4; clone_size: once; v_call: TRBV7-9; d_call: .; cdr3_nt: TGTGCCAGCAGCTCTAATTCCCAGGGGGAAAAACTGTTTTTT; cdr3_aa: CASSSNSQGEKLFF
j_call: TRBJ1-5; clone_size: few; v_call: TRBV5-4; d_call: .; cdr3_nt: TGTGCCAGCTCCCAAGAAAGGGGACAGCCCCAGCATTTT; cdr3_aa: CASSQERGQPQHF
j_call: TRBJ1-1; clone_size: .; v_call: TRBV5-4; d_call: TRBD1; cdr3_nt: TGTGCCAGCAGCGGTCGGGACAGCAGGCGCACTGAAGCTTTCTTT; cdr3_aa: CASSGRDSRRTEAFF
j_call: TRBJ1-3; clone_size: few; v_call: TRBV29-1; d_call: .; cdr3_nt: TGCAGCGTCCTACAGGGAACAGGAAACACCATATATTTT; cdr3_aa: CSVLQGTGNTIYF
j_call: TRBJ1-4; clone_size: .; v_call: TRBV10-3; d_call: TRBD1; cdr3_nt: TGTGCCATCAGAAGACAGGGTAATGAAAAACTGTTTTTT; cdr3_aa: CAIRRQGNEKLFF
j_call: TRBJ2-5; clone_size: .; v_call: TRBV7-9; d_call: .; cdr3_nt: TGTGCCAGCAGCCAGGCCAGGGACAACTATCCGACCCAGTACTTC; cdr3_aa: CASSQARDNYPTQYF
j_call: TRBJ2-7; clone_size: .; v_call: TRBV10-3; d_call: .; cdr3_nt: TGTGCCATCAGTGAATCGCCAACAGGGTTCAACGAGCAGTACTTC; cdr3_aa: CAISESPTGFNEQYF